Below, 28 T cell receptor beta chains from the same sample are listed, as sequenced in a study of T cells after yellow fever vaccination. One entry per CDR3 protein, called by TCRdb with MiXCR from the 5' RACE reads. The repertoire holds tens of thousands of distinct CDR3 sequences, with approximately 3.2% as singletons. The starting material was PBMCs, either bulk or a sorted T-cell subset (CD4+, CD8+, memory, or dextramer-sorted; not recorded which), obtained around 45 days after the first yellow fever vaccination. Receptor source: a man between 18 and 35 years old who received the YFV17D yellow fever vaccine.

This clonotype was observed many times. This chain connects TRBV20-1 to TRBJ1-2; the D gene is possibly TRBD1 (6 bases). Germline lookup yields CDR1 DFQATT and CDR2 SNEGSKA (reference sequence). Trimming stripped 4 bases from V and 7 bases from J, with 13 bases between. The CDR3 runs 12 residues. The CDR3: CSAIGGTIGYTF. DNA for the CDR3: TGCAGTGCTATAGGGGGGACAATTGGCTACACCTTC.

Many counts were recorded for this clonotype. V gene TRBV29-1 combines with J gene TRBJ2-7; D unclear. Trimming stripped 2 bases from V and 7 bases from J, with 15 bases between. CDR3 length equals 13 residues. Germline V lookup: CDR1 SQVTM, CDR2 ANQGSEA. CDR3 residues: CSVESGFLREQYF. The CDR3 nucleotides read TGCAGCGTTGAAAGTGGCTTCCTGCGGGAGCAGTACTTC.

This clonotype was seen repeatedly, ten times or more. The chain employs TRBV4-1 and TRBJ2-3, with TRBD2 matching 9 bases. V was pared by 4 bases and J by 5 bases, with 13 bases of the junction left unmatched. The CDR3 spans 17 residues. The germline V gene encodes CDR1 MGHRA and CDR2 YSYEKL. This chain's CDR3 is CASSLSRGSGGQDTQYF. In DNA, the CDR3 is TGCGCCAGCAGCCTAAGTCGGGGTAGCGGGGGCCAAGATACGCAGTATTTT.

The chain has TRBV28 and TRBJ1-1; D uncertain. The length of the CDR3 is 12 residues. Trimming cost V 5 bases and J 10 bases, with 14 bases left between them. Germline V lookup: CDR1 MDHEN, CDR2 SYDVKM. The CDR3 reads CASSIKVSRAFF. CDR3 DNA: TGTGCCAGCAGTATTAAAGTCAGTCGAGCTTTCTTT.

At least ten counts were recorded for this clonotype. V and J are TRBV20-1 and TRBJ2-3; D is ambiguous. Per germline, CDR1 DFQATT and CDR2 SNEGSKA (reference sequence). The ends were cut back, 3 bases at V and 5 bases at J, with 6 bases in the middle. There are 11 residues in the CDR3. The CDR3 DNA sequence: TGCAGTGCTAGGGGAATAGATACGCAGTATTTT. Its translation: CSARGIDTQYF.

A remark on this clonotype: This may stem from a read error, because a much larger clone lies one nucleotide away. This chain uses TRBV7-2 with TRBJ2-7; D is undetermined. This CDR3 contains 12 residues. Germline V gene lookup returns CDR1 SGHTA and CDR2 FQGNSA. CDR3 sequence reads: CACSLSQYEQYF. The CDR3 nucleotides are TGTGCCTGCAGCTTATCCCAATACGAGCAGTACTTC.

This clonotype was observed many times. V usage is TRBV24-1 and J usage is TRBJ2-5; D may be TRBD1 or TRBD2 (7 bases each). The CDR3 loop spans 13 amino acids. Trimming shortened V by 3 bases and J by 7 bases, and 11 bases separated the two germline ends. Germline V lookup: CDR1 KGHDR, CDR2 SFDVKD. The CDR3, as DNA: TGTGCCACCAGTGATAGGGAGGGGGCGACCCAGTACTTC. It is translated as CATSDREGATQYF.

In this sample, this clonotype turned up many times. J is TRBJ1-2 and V is TRBV2; 10 bases fit TRBD1. The J segment lost 3 bases and the V segment lost 5 bases, leaving 6 bases of the junction unmatched. This CDR3 spans 15 amino acids. Germline V gene lookup returns CDR1 SNHLY and CDR2 FYNNEI. The CDR3 here is CASSPRDRGDYGYTF. CDR3 bases: TGTGCCAGCAGTCCCCGGGACAGGGGAGACTATGGCTACACCTTC.

The chain has TRBV5-8 and TRBJ1-2; D possibly corresponds to TRBD1 (5 bases). The germline V gene encodes CDR1 SGHTS and CDR2 YDEGEE. There are 13 residues in the CDR3. Trimming removed 4 bases at V and 8 bases at J, with 15 bases between. The CDR3 DNA reads as TGTGCCAGCAGCCCGGGACCGCTCTACGGCTACACCTTC. This codes for CASSPGPLYGYTF.

This clonotype was recorded at least ten times. This sequence joins TRBV20-1 and TRBJ1-1, with D perhaps TRBD1 (5 bases). Trimming removed 3 bases at V and 3 bases at J, with 11 bases between. CDR3 length equals 13 residues. Germline assignment: CDR1 DFQATT and CDR2 SNEGSKA (reference sequence). This CDR3 is CSASPDRYTEAFF. The DNA for the CDR3 is TGCAGTGCTAGCCCCGACAGATACACTGAAGCTTTCTTT.

This chain connects TRBV10-3 to TRBJ2-7; possibly TRBD1 for D (5 bases). In germline, CDR1 is ENHRY, CDR2 SYGVKD. V was trimmed by 4 bases and J by 2 bases, leaving 12 bases between them. There are 14 residues in the CDR3. The CDR3 sequence: CAISVWGPTYEQYF. CDR3 sequence (DNA): TGTGCCATCAGTGTGTGGGGCCCAACCTACGAGCAGTACTTC.

This clonotype was detected ten times or more. The rearrangement uses TRBV7-3 and TRBJ2-5; the match to TRBD1 covers 10 bases. Losses at the gene ends were 5 bases for V and 11 bases for J; bases not matched to a gene: 11. CDR3 size: 14 residues. CDR1 is SGHTA and CDR2 is FQGTGA in the germline V gene. CDR3 amino acids: CASSQDRTGGPQYF. CDR3 DNA sequence: TGTGCCAGCAGCCAAGATCGGACAGGGGGGCCTCAGTACTTC.

This clonotype was detected many times. V usage is TRBV12-3 or TRBV12-4 and J usage is TRBJ1-4; the D gene is possibly TRBD1 (6 bases). CDR3 length equals 15 residues. V shed 6 bases and J shed 8 bases, with 19 bases lying between them. The CDR3 loop reads CASRAAGQGWEKLFF. The CDR3 region has the DNA TGTGCCAGCAGAGCCGCGGGGCAGGGGTGGGAAAAACTGTTTTTT.

Worth noting for this clonotype: One end of the junction varies from germline; a read error may be responsible. This sequence joins TRBV3-1 and TRBJ2-3; 7 bases are a match to TRBD1. Germline CDR1 and CDR2: LGHDT and YNNKEL (reference sequence). The CDR3 spans 18 residues. The DNA for the CDR3 is TGTGCCTGCAGACAGGAAGAGGTCGGGACAGCTAGCACAGATACGCAGTATTTT. Amino acids: CACRQEEVGTASTDTQYF.

This clonotype appeared many times. J is TRBJ1-6 and V is TRBV6-5; no clear D. CDR3 length equals 15 residues. Germline V lookup: CDR1 MNHEY, CDR2 SVGAGI. V dropped 6 bases and J dropped 7 bases, with 16 bases sitting between them. CDR3 protein: CASSRFQEGNSPLHF. As DNA, the CDR3 is TGTGCCAGCAGCCGGTTCCAGGAGGGAAATTCACCCCTCCACTTT.

This clonotype was counted ten times or more. The chain carries TRBV28 and TRBJ2-5; 7 bases are shared with TRBD1. Germline trimming cut 8 bases from V and 4 bases from J; bases unmatched to any gene: 10. The CDR3 is made up of 14 amino acids. CDR1 is MDHEN and CDR2 is SYDVKM in the germline V gene. DNA for the CDR3: TGTGCCAGCGTTGGCAGGGGGTCTCCAGAGACCCAGTACTTC. Translated: CASVGRGSPETQYF.

This clonotype has at least ten counts. The chain combines TRBV12-3 or TRBV12-4 with TRBJ2-5; 7 bases are a match to TRBD1. The CDR3 has 13 residues. The J segment lost 5 bases and the V segment lost 6 bases, leaving 6 bases of the junction unmatched. DNA for the CDR3: TGTGCCAGCAGGTGGACAGGCCGGGAGACCCAGTACTTC. The encoded protein is CASRWTGRETQYF.

This clonotype was counted ten times or more. The V gene is TRBV20-1, the J gene TRBJ2-3, with D perhaps TRBD1 (5 bases). The germline CDR1 and CDR2 sequences are DFQATT and SNEGSKA (reference sequence). V was shortened by 2 bases and J by 3 bases, with 12 bases between the two germline ends. The CDR3 is 14 amino acids. CDR3 loop: CSARWGGATDTQYF. The DNA for the CDR3 is TGCAGTGCTAGATGGGGTGGGGCAACAGATACGCAGTATTTT.

Many counts were recorded for this clonotype. This rearrangement joins TRBV6-2 or TRBV6-3 to TRBJ2-7, with D possibly being TRBD1 or TRBD2 (5 bases each). This CDR3 comprises 15 residues. V was trimmed by 2 bases and J by 2 bases, leaving 13 bases between them. The V gene's germline CDR1 is MNHEY and CDR2 SVGEGT. CDR3 residues: CASSYRRDATYEQYV. CDR3 in DNA: TGTGCCAGCAGTTACCGTAGGGACGCCACCTACGAGCAGTACGTC.

This clonotype was recorded at least ten times. CDR3 in amino acids: CASSPGTGPSTDTQYF. In DNA, the CDR3 is TGTGCCAGCAGCCCAGGGACAGGACCTAGCACAGATACGCAGTATTTT. The rearrangement links TRBV7-9 to TRBJ2-3; 8 nucleotides agree with TRBD1. The J segment lost 0 bases and the V segment lost 5 bases, leaving 7 bases of the junction unmatched. CDR1 is SEHNR, CDR2 FQNEAQ, per germline (reference sequence). The CDR3 has 16 amino acids.

This clonotype has ten or more counts. The J gene is TRBJ1-1, the V gene TRBV5-6; D is possibly TRBD1 (5 bases). This CDR3 contains 16 residues. Looked up from germline, CDR1 is SGHDT and CDR2 is YYEEEE. The germline V and J ends were trimmed by 0 bases and 1 base, with 13 bases remaining between them. The CDR3 region has the DNA TGTGCCAGCAGCTTGGTCGAGCGGGGACCGAACACTGAAGCTTTCTTT. It translates to CASSLVERGPNTEAFF.

This clonotype was counted at least ten times. The chain joins TRBV6-1 to TRBJ2-2; maybe TRBD1 (7 bases). Germline CDR1 reads MNHNS; CDR2 reads SASEGT. The CDR3 has 14 amino acids. The V and J ends lost 5 bases and 4 bases respectively, with 11 bases between them. CDR3 sequence reads: CASSPGGTTGELFF. Written as DNA, the CDR3 is TGTGCCAGCAGTCCAGGGGGGACCACCGGGGAGCTGTTTTTT.

The chain has TRBV20-1 and TRBJ1-6; D gene uncertain. The CDR3 is made up of 11 amino acids. The germline gives CDR1 DFQATT, CDR2 SNEGSKA (reference sequence). V was cut by 6 bases and J by 14 bases, with 14 bases left in between. The CDR3 sequence is CSAPLDGALHF. CDR3 bases: TGCAGTGCCCCGTTAGATGGGGCCCTCCACTTT.

This clonotype was picked up many times. V is TRBV11-2 and J is TRBJ1-2, with D maybe TRBD1 (5 bases). Germline values: CDR1 SGHAT, CDR2 FQNNGV. This CDR3 spans 15 amino acids. V gave up 1 base and J gave up 8 bases, with 17 bases separating them. The CDR3 spells CASSLGAGPGRGYTF. In DNA form, the CDR3 reads TGTGCCAGCAGCTTAGGGGCAGGGCCCGGAAGGGGCTACACCTTC.

This clonotype was seen ten or more times. The chain joins TRBV5-1 to TRBJ1-2, with 10 positions matching TRBD1. Germline values: CDR1 SGHRS, CDR2 YFSETQ. The CDR3 runs 14 residues. V gave up 5 bases and J gave up 8 bases; unmatched junction bases: 9. CDR3 amino acids: CASRTGTGERGYTF. The DNA of the CDR3 is TGCGCCAGCAGGACCGGGACAGGGGAGAGAGGCTACACCTTC.

This clonotype came up many times. The gene calls are TRBV19 and TRBJ1-1, with 10 bases lining up with TRBD1. The CDR3 has 16 amino acids. V lost 3 bases, J lost 1 base, and 5 bases stayed unmatched. Germline-derived CDR1 and CDR2 are LNHDA and SQIVND (reference sequence). In nucleotides, the CDR3 is TGTGCCAGTAGTATCCGTGGGACAGGGGCGAACACTGAAGCTTTCTTT. Its protein is CASSIRGTGANTEAFF.

This clonotype was seen many times. This chain joins TRBV18 and TRBJ2-7; no clear D gene. Germline values: CDR1 KGHSH, CDR2 LQKENI. V lost 4 bases and J 2 bases, leaving 12 bases between the germline ends. The length of the CDR3 is 14 residues. The CDR3 nucleotides are TGTGCCAGCTCACGCCCGCCGGAACCCTACGAGCAGTACTTC. This gives the protein CASSRPPEPYEQYF.

This clonotype has at least ten counts. This rearrangement joins TRBV20-1 to TRBJ2-3; 12 nucleotides match TRBD2. CDR1 and CDR2 from the germline V gene are DFQATT and SNEGSKA (reference sequence). The junction had 3 bases not matched to a gene; V was cut back by 0 bases and J by 2 bases. The CDR3 is made up of 16 amino acids. The CDR3, as DNA: TGCAGTGCTAGAGATCCTAGCGGGGGGGCCACAGATACGCAGTATTTT. This codes for CSARDPSGGATDTQYF.